The text below deals with one T cell receptor (beta chain). What antigen it recognizes has not been identified. No quality values exist for individual bases; no much larger clone is one base distant. Bone marrow was aspirated after transplant from the posterior iliac crest or another site chosen by the physician. The record originates from a study of graft-versus-host responses after intestinal transplantation (dated by TCRdb to the early 2020s). For the study in its entirety: Multivisceral, liver-intestinal, or isolated intestinal transplants were received by the recipients. The cohort enrolled 20 to 30 intestinal transplant recipients, one of whom was a retransplant, and a few patients without pretransplant specimens were excluded. Every recipient was given anti-thymocyte globulin induction, followed by approximately 3 years of maintenance tacrolimus and steroids. Alloreactive clones were identified by sequencing pre-transplant mixed lymphocyte reaction products and comparing them with unstimulated pre-transplant donor and recipient T cells. After intestinal transplantation, graft-versus-host and host-versus-graft alloreactive T cell clones were followed in the graft, circulation and bone marrow using bulk TCR-beta CDR3 sequencing. Rather than going through the commercial service, samples from a few later patients were sequenced in-house on an Illumina MiSeq and processed with MiXCR. A peak of at least 4% donor T cells among recipient peripheral blood mononuclear cells was the definition used for donor T cell macrochimerism.

The method behind the library was the immunoSEQ multiplex PCR assay. High-throughput TCR-beta CDR3 sequencing of genomic DNA from most patients was performed by Adaptive Biotechnologies. On the authors' methods: Adaptive's ImmunoSEQ software supplied the TCR sequencing data for approximately 18 patients, while MiXCR and VDJtools were used to process a few other patients. Because the origin of CDR3 nucleotide sequences shared between donor and recipient could not be assigned, those sequences were removed. Alloreactive clones required at least 2-fold expansion over unstimulated cells and minimum CFSE-low frequency of 0.002% (template counts) or 0.001% (read counts). Mappable clones were those detected in sequenced pre-transplant spleen, lymph node, or MLR CFSE-low populations of the donor or recipient. Cumulative frequency of alloreactive clones was calculated as a percentage of all sequences weighted by copy number. TCRdb's version of the immuneACCESS table is confined to in-frame rearrangements and falls short of the full clone set. An unresolved V gene accounts for under half of the shortfall where checked; the remainder is of unknown origin. That table gives V, J and clone size, and the DNA gave D and trimming. The sample has about 64,000 clones on record, 80% to 95% of them singletons. Clones ranked in the top ten supply roughly 6.7% of the sample.

V is reduced by 3 bases and J by 0 bases, leaving a spacing of 15 bases between them. The CDR3 has 17 amino acids, counting the end cysteine and phenylalanine. The DNA shown is the 51-base CDR3, in frame from base 1. CDR1 and CDR2 (SGHRS, YFSETQ) derive from the germline V gene. What the authors observed across the whole study: Early after transplant, peak levels of circulating GvH clones were associated with declines in HvG clones. The conclusions were limited by the relatively low number and heterogeneity of the intestinal transplant patients. In the allografts of patients with donor T cell macrochimerism, GvH to HvG T cell clonal ratios were high. GvH clones turned up in recipient bone marrow, with some appearing earlier in ileal mucosa or blood, a pattern consistent with an intestinal mucosal origin.

This sample comprised bone marrow, obtained almost 750 days after intestinal transplantation. The chain was built from TRBV5-1 and TRBJ1-4, with TRBD1 as a weak D call on 5 bases. This receptor was obtained from a human patient who received an intestinal transplant, so some T cells may come from the graft donor. The CDR3 reads CASSSTGDASTNEKLFF. The DNA sequence is as follows: TGCGCCAGCAGCTCCACGGGGGATGCATCAACTAATGAAAAACTGTTTTTT.